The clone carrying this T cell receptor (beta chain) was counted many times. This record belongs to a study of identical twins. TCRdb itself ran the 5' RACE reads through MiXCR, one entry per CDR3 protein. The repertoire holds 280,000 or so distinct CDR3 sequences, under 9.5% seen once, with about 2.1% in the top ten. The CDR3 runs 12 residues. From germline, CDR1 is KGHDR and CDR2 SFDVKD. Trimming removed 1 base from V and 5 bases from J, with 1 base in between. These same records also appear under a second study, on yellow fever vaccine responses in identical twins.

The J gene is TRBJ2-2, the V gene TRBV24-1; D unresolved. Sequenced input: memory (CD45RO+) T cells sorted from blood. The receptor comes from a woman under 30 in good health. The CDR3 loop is CATSDLTGELFF. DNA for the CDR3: TGTGCCACCAGTGATTTAACCGGGGAGCTGTTTTTT.